This is a list of T cell receptor beta chains from one sample in a study of OX40 agonist ivuxolimab in advanced cancers. Assay: immunoSEQ multiplex PCR; the TCRdb copy retains only in-frame clones and omits some. The data contain tens of thousands of clones, roughly 79% of them singletons. Here the sequenced sample was CD4+ or CD8+ T cells sorted from blood, taken in a trial of the OX40 agonist ivuxolimab. All receptors derive from an adult with an advanced solid tumor such as melanoma, head and neck, liver or kidney cancer. Each CDR3 is given with its conserved first and last residue. Each record gives: J gene, clone size, D gene, V gene, CDR3 protein, CDR3 DNA. The D gene is left open where the match is weak. Size tells how often a clone was seen (once, few, many) or the class of an expanded clone, and some rows leave it out.

TRBJ2-1,.,TRBD2,TRBV6-5,CASSLGLFNEQFF,TGTGCCAGCAGTTTGGGACTATTCAATGAGCAGTTCTTC
TRBJ2-6,.,.,TRBV6-1,CASSEYAGSGANVLTF,TGTGCCAGCAGTGAATACGCGGGATCTGGGGCCAACGTCCTGACTTTC
TRBJ1-1,.,.,TRBV10-1,CASRSQGRAMNTEAFF,TGCGCCAGCAGATCACAGGGCAGGGCCATGAACACTGAAGCTTTCTTT
TRBJ1-5,few,.,TRBV28,CASSFAGANQPQHF,TGTGCCAGCAGTTTCGCAGGGGCAAATCAGCCCCAGCATTTT
TRBJ1-1,.,TRBD1,TRBV29-1,CSVLGKQGARNTEAFF,TGCAGCGTTTTGGGTAAACAGGGGGCCAGGAACACTGAAGCTTTCTTT
TRBJ2-1,.,.,TRBV11-2,CASSLMDEQFF,TGTGCCAGCAGCTTAATGGATGAGCAGTTCTTC
TRBJ2-3,.,.,TRBV6-5,CASSSLGSADTQYF,TGTGCCAGCAGTTCCCTCGGGAGTGCAGATACGCAGTATTTT
TRBJ2-3,.,.,TRBV14,CASSQPGWSGSTDTQYF,TGTGCCAGCAGCCAACCAGGGTGGTCGGGTTCCACAGATACGCAGTATTTT
TRBJ2-7,.,.,TRBV20-1,CSGVQAYEQYF,TGCAGTGGAGTGCAAGCCTACGAGCAGTACTTC
TRBJ2-2,.,.,TRBV5-4,CTSSTGAGHTGELFF,TGTACCAGCAGCACCGGGGCCGGGCACACCGGGGAGCTGTTTTTT
TRBJ1-2,.,.,TRBV4-1,CASSQDYNYGYTF,TGCGCCAGCAGCCAAGATTACAACTATGGCTACACCTTC
TRBJ2-2,.,.,TRBV9,CASSASLGQNTGELFF,TGTGCCAGCAGCGCCAGCTTGGGACAAAACACCGGGGAGCTGTTTTTT
TRBJ2-5,few,TRBD2,TRBV27,CASSLREGETQYF,TGTGCCAGCAGTCTCAGGGAGGGAGAGACCCAGTACTTC
TRBJ1-2,once,TRBD1,TRBV2,CASVQGVWGYTF,TGTGCCAGCGTACAGGGGGTTTGGGGCTACACCTTC
TRBJ2-3,.,.,TRBV6-5,CASSLGDTDTQYF,TGTGCCAGCAGTTTGGGGGACACAGATACGCAGTATTTT
TRBJ1-1,.,.,TRBV2,CASNLARENTEAFF,TGTGCCAGCAATCTGGCGCGAGAGAACACTGAAGCTTTCTTT
TRBJ2-1,.,.,TRBV9,CASSARASVSYNEQFF,TGTGCCAGCAGCGCCCGGGCTAGTGTGTCCTACAATGAGCAGTTCTTC
TRBJ1-4,.,.,TRBV2,CASQRRGGEKLFF,TGTGCCAGCCAACGCAGGGGAGGTGAAAAACTGTTTTTT
TRBJ1-1,.,.,TRBV18,CASSGTVQMNTEAFF,TGTGCCAGCTCCGGTACAGTTCAAATGAACACTGAAGCTTTCTTT
TRBJ2-7,.,.,TRBV28,CASAAGRYEQYF,TGTGCCAGTGCGGCAGGGAGGTACGAGCAGTACTTC